The next 30 T cell receptor beta chains were all read from a single sample in a study of spatial heterogeneity in lung cancer. TCRdb reprocessed the 5' RACE reads with MiXCR, giving one entry per CDR3 protein. The table lists roughly 48,000 distinct CDR3 sequences, roughly 5.7% of them singletons. The time point denotes: sample taken at primary tumor resection. This specimen was PBMCs, taken at surgery. The receptors originated from a male donor with early-stage non-small cell lung cancer.

This clonotype has a count of ten or more. This chain links TRBV5-1 with TRBJ2-2; D unresolved. V lost 8 bases and J 6 bases, leaving 14 bases between the germline ends. This CDR3 comprises 13 residues. Per germline, CDR1 SGHRS and CDR2 YFSETQ. The CDR3 region has the DNA TGCGCCAGTACCAGGTCTAGGCCCGGGGAGCTGTTTTTT. It translates to CASTRSRPGELFF.

This clonotype came up many times. The genes are TRBV20-1 and TRBJ2-1; tentatively, D is TRBD2 (6 bases). V was clipped by 5 bases and J by 7 bases, with 15 bases between them. Germline V CDR1 and CDR2: DFQATT, SNEGSKA (reference sequence). The CDR3 is made up of 13 amino acids. The chain's CDR3 is CSAGGGLENEQFF. Here the CDR3 DNA reads TGCAGTGCTGGGGGAGGCCTTGAGAATGAGCAGTTCTTC.

This clonotype has a count of ten or more. This rearrangement joins TRBV20-1 to TRBJ2-7; 8 bases line up with TRBD1. V lost 5 bases, J lost 1 base, and 4 bases stayed unmatched. Germline CDR1 reads DFQATT; CDR2 reads SNEGSKA (reference sequence). The CDR3 is made up of 13 amino acids. This CDR3 reads CSAGQGLSYEQYF. The CDR3 bases are TGCAGTGCTGGACAGGGCCTTTCCTACGAGCAGTACTTC.

This clonotype appeared a few times. The chain employs TRBV27 and TRBJ2-7, with 8 bases identical to TRBD1. V was clipped by 4 bases and J by 2 bases; unmatched bases: 19. The CDR3 consists of 19 residues. Germline lookup yields CDR1 MNHEY and CDR2 SMNVEV (reference sequence). The CDR3 sequence: CASSSLTGASHLGAYEQYF. CDR3 DNA sequence: TGTGCCAGCAGTTCATTGACAGGGGCGTCGCACCTAGGGGCCTACGAGCAGTACTTC.

This clonotype occurred many times. V is TRBV7-2 and J is TRBJ2-1, with 8 bases matching TRBD2. Germline V lookup: CDR1 SGHTA, CDR2 FQGNSA. This CDR3 region has 15 residues. Trimming cost V 3 bases and J 7 bases; bases outside gene matches: 8. The CDR3 DNA reads as TGTGCCAGCAGCTTTTCTGGGGGACTAGGGAATGAGCAGTTCTTC. Protein: CASSFSGGLGNEQFF.

This clonotype was recorded at least ten times. The chain joins TRBV14 to TRBJ2-1, with 8 bases that match TRBD1. CDR1 is SGHDN and CDR2 is FVKESK in the germline V gene. With V trimmed by 3 bases and J by 12 bases, 7 bases remained unmatched. The CDR3 has 13 amino acids. CDR3 nucleotides: TGTGCCAGCAGCCAGGATAGGACAGGGATGCAGTTCTTC. It translates to CASSQDRTGMQFF.

This clonotype was counted at least ten times. The chain couples TRBV6-1 to TRBJ2-7; possibly TRBD2 for D (6 bases). The CDR3 has 15 amino acids. Looked up from germline, CDR1 is MNHNS and CDR2 is SASEGT. V was clipped by 0 bases and J by 3 bases, with 12 bases between them. The CDR3 bases are TGTGCCAGCAGTGAAGCTTACGGGGGAATCTACGAGCAGTACTTC. This encodes CASSEAYGGIYEQYF.

This clonotype was seen repeatedly, ten times or more. The gene calls are TRBV6-2 or TRBV6-3 and TRBJ2-7, with D hard to call. CDR3 length: 14 residues. Looked up from germline, CDR1 is MNHEY and CDR2 is SVGEGT. With 8 bases removed from V and 0 bases from J, the gap between germline ends came to 14 bases. The CDR3: CASGPVPRSYEQYF. Written as DNA, the CDR3 is TGTGCCAGCGGACCCGTCCCCCGCTCCTACGAGCAGTACTTC.

This clonotype was counted many times. This chain uses TRBV15 with TRBJ1-2; D is possibly TRBD1 (5 bases). Germline loops: CDR1 LNHNV, CDR2 YYDKDF (reference sequence). V lost 5 bases, J lost 6 bases, and 16 bases lay in between. CDR3 length: 14 residues. The CDR3 is CATSPTGTQNGYTF. DNA for the CDR3: TGTGCCACCAGCCCGACGGGGACTCAAAATGGCTACACCTTC.

This clonotype was recorded at least ten times. The V call is TRBV4-1, the J call TRBJ2-7, with D unresolved. The CDR3 is made up of 14 amino acids. V was shortened by 0 bases and J by 1 base, with 7 bases between the two germline ends. The germline V gene encodes CDR1 MGHRA and CDR2 YSYEKL. The CDR3 here is CASSQDVGSYEQYF. The CDR3 DNA follows: TGCGCCAGCAGCCAAGATGTGGGGTCCTACGAGCAGTACTTC.

This clonotype was seen ten or more times. The gene calls are TRBV25-1 and TRBJ2-5; TRBD2 aligns across 7 bases. Per the germline V gene, CDR1 is MGHDK and CDR2 is SYGVNS. Germline trimming cut 7 bases from V and 2 bases from J; bases unmatched to any gene: 10. The CDR3 totals 15 residues. The CDR3 loop reads CASTEGLAVQETQYF. CDR3 DNA: TGTGCCAGCACCGAGGGGCTAGCGGTTCAAGAGACCCAGTACTTC.

This clonotype has ten or more counts. CDR3 bases: TGTGCCAGCAGCCAACATCCCGGCCAGACTTACGAGCAGTACTTC. Encoded protein: CASSQHPGQTYEQYF. The rearrangement links TRBV3-1 to TRBJ2-7; D unclear. The ends were cut back, 2 bases at V and 4 bases at J, with 15 bases in the middle. In germline, CDR1 is LGHDT, CDR2 YNNKEL (reference sequence). The CDR3 covers 15 residues.

Remarks on this clonotype: A much larger clone lies a single base off, so this may be a read error. The CDR3: CASSLGGRASTDTQYF. The CDR3 coding sequence is TGCGCCAGCAGCTTGGGGGGCCGCGCTAGCACAGATACGCAGTATTTT. V and J are TRBV5-1 and TRBJ2-3; perhaps TRBD1 as D (5 bases). Germline values: CDR1 SGHRS, CDR2 YFSETQ. Trimming removed 0 bases at V and 0 bases at J, with 11 bases between. The CDR3 has 16 amino acids. Based on the CDR3 plus reference TRBV5-1 and TRBJ2-3, the full variable domain is KAGVTQTPRYLIKTRGQQVTLSCSPISGHRSVSWYQQTPGQGLQFLFEYFSETQRNKGNFPGRFSGRQFSNSRSEMNVSTLELGDSALYLCASSLGGRASTDTQYFGPGTRLTVL.

This clonotype was seen ten or more times. The J gene is TRBJ2-7, the V gene TRBV2; tentatively, D is TRBD2 (5 bases). The germline CDR1 and CDR2 sequences are SNHLY and FYNNEI. This CDR3 contains 14 residues. Trimming removed 4 bases at V and 1 base at J, with 11 bases between. CDR3 coding DNA: TGTGCCAGCAGTGCCCTGAGGGTTTCCTACGAGCAGTACTTC. Protein product: CASSALRVSYEQYF.

The rearrangement links TRBV7-6 to TRBJ1-4, with D possibly matching TRBD1 (5 bases). Trimming took 6 bases from V and 10 from J, leaving 15 bases between them. This CDR3 has 13 residues. CDR1 is SGHVS, CDR2 FNYEAQ, per germline. The CDR3 spells CASSGTNGGKLFF. The CDR3 nucleotides are TGTGCCAGCAGTGGGACTAATGGGGGAAAACTGTTTTTT.

This clonotype came up many times. CDR3 protein: CASSFPSISGNTIYF. For the CDR3, the DNA is TGTGCCAGCAGCTTCCCCAGCATCTCTGGAAACACCATATATTTT. The rearrangement links TRBV7-2 to TRBJ1-3; D remains ambiguous. CDR3 length: 15 amino acids. Trimming stripped 3 bases from V and 0 bases from J, with 9 bases between. The germline V gene has CDR1 SGHTA and CDR2 FQGNSA.

The chain recombines TRBV3-1 with TRBJ2-7; D may be TRBD1 or TRBD2 (6 bases each). The CDR3 runs to 14 residues. The germline V and J ends were trimmed by 0 bases and 3 bases, with 9 bases remaining between them. CDR1 and CDR2 (germline): LGHDT, YNNKEL (reference sequence). The CDR3 loop reads CASSQDGGGYEQYF. CDR3 nucleotides: TGTGCCAGCAGCCAAGACGGGGGCGGCTACGAGCAGTACTTC.

Many counts were recorded for this clonotype. The rearrangement links TRBV2 to TRBJ2-7; the D is unclear. This CDR3 is built from 12 residues. Germline CDR1 SNHLY, CDR2 FYNNEI. V dropped 7 bases and J dropped 3 bases, with 10 bases sitting between them. The CDR3 protein is CASKTEDYEQYF. As DNA, the CDR3 is TGTGCCAGCAAAACCGAGGACTACGAGCAGTACTTC.

This clonotype was found many times. This chain links TRBV28 with TRBJ1-6; tentative D call: TRBD1 (6 bases). With 2 bases removed from V and 10 bases from J, the gap between germline ends came to 15 bases. CDR1 and CDR2 from the germline V gene are MDHEN and SYDVKM. The CDR3 has 15 residues. CDR3 DNA sequence: TGTGCCAGCAGTTTAAAGTGGGCAGGGGAGTCACCCCTCCACTTT. Translated, it gives CASSLKWAGESPLHF.

This clonotype was counted ten times or more. The chain has TRBV20-1 and TRBJ2-1; 16 bases are a match to TRBD2. From germline, CDR1 is DFQATT and CDR2 SNEGSKA (reference sequence). This CDR3 is 15 amino acids long. V shed 5 bases and J 9 bases; nucleotides not matched to a gene: 7. DNA for the CDR3: TGCAGTGCTCCCGGGACTAGCGGGAGGGGGGGTGAGCAGTTCTTC. Residues: CSAPGTSGRGGEQFF.

Notes on this clonotype: This may come from a read error, since a much larger clone is one base off. J is TRBJ1-5 and V is TRBV11-3; D gene uncertain. CDR1 SGHNT and CDR2 YENEEA come from the germline V gene. The V end was cut by 5 bases, the J end by 9 bases, with 17 bases between. This CDR3 is built from 14 residues. CDR3 residues: CASSPSNPVGPQHF. The CDR3 DNA follows: TGTGCCAGCAGCCCTAGTAACCCAGTGGGGCCCCAGCATTTT.

This clonotype was counted a few times. V and J are TRBV5-1 and TRBJ2-3; D ambiguous. CDR1 SGHRS and CDR2 YFSETQ come from the germline V gene. This CDR3 contains 15 residues. The V end lost 0 bases, the J end lost 2 bases, and 10 bases lay between the germline ends. The CDR3 DNA sequence: TGCGCCAGCAGCTTGGAAGGCGGTAACACAGATACGCAGTATTTT. It yields the protein CASSLEGGNTDTQYF.

This clonotype was observed at least ten times. This chain connects TRBV9 to TRBJ2-7; the D gene could be TRBD1 or TRBD2 (5 bases each). CDR3 length equals 16 residues. V dropped 4 bases and J dropped 0 bases, with 17 bases sitting between them. CDR1 and CDR2 from the germline V gene are SGDLS and YYNGEE. In DNA form, the CDR3 reads TGTGCCAGCAGCCCGCGTGGGGGAAGCAGCTCCTACGAGCAGTACTTC. It translates to CASSPRGGSSSYEQYF.

The gene calls are TRBV20-1 and TRBJ2-5, with D possibly TRBD2 on 6 matching bases. This CDR3 has 15 amino acids. Trimming left V 6 bases short and J 1 base short, with 18 bases between. Germline-derived CDR1 and CDR2 are DFQATT and SNEGSKA (reference sequence). CDR3 loop: CSAPMGRGTQETQYF. CDR3 sequence (DNA): TGCAGTGCCCCCATGGGCCGCGGGACCCAAGAGACCCAGTACTTC.

This clonotype was seen repeatedly, ten times or more. The rearrangement links TRBV29-1 to TRBJ1-2, with D perhaps TRBD1 (5 bases). CDR3 length: 12 amino acids. V was cut by 7 bases and J by 6 bases, with 15 bases left in between. CDR1 is SQVTM, CDR2 ANQGSEA, per germline. The CDR3 sequence is CSAGTTWDGYTF. DNA for the CDR3: TGCAGCGCTGGGACGACCTGGGATGGCTACACCTTC. The full variable domain, in which reference TRBV29-1 and TRBJ1-2 provide the parts outside the CDR3, is SAVISQKPSRDICQRGTSLTIQCQVDSQVTMMFWYRQQPGQSLTLIATANQGSEATYESGFVIDKFPISRPNLTFSTLTVSNMSPEDSSIYLCSAGTTWDGYTFGSGTRLTVV.

This clonotype was counted many times. The genes are TRBV7-3 and TRBJ1-6; no definite D call. Germline assignment: CDR1 SGHTA and CDR2 FQGTGA. The CDR3 contains 15 residues. Trimming stripped 1 base from V and 10 bases from J, with 14 bases between. CDR3 nucleotide sequence: TGTGCCAGCAGCTTAAACTCGCGGGTTGGCTCACCCCTCCACTTT. It codes for CASSLNSRVGSPLHF.

At least ten counts were recorded for this clonotype. This sequence joins TRBV6-1 and TRBJ2-3; no firm D call. V lost 7 bases to trimming and J lost 2 bases, with 10 bases between them. Germline loops: CDR1 MNHNS, CDR2 SASEGT. The CDR3 spans 13 residues. CDR3 nucleotide sequence: TGTGCCAGCACCACGTTCCTCACAGATACGCAGTATTTT. It yields the protein CASTTFLTDTQYF.

This clonotype has only a few counts. The chain is built from TRBV21-1 and TRBJ2-7; the D call TRBD2 from the table was never checked on the DNA. TRBV21-1 is reported as a pseudogene. This CDR3 is built from 16 residues. The CDR3 protein is CASSRTSGRTAYEQYF. The CDR3 DNA reads as TGTGCCAGCAGCCGGACTAGCGGGAGGACCGCCTACGAGCAGTACTTC.

This clonotype was counted ten times or more. The CDR3 spells CASSSGTGLAAQYF. The CDR3, as DNA: TGCGCCAGCAGCTCCGGGACAGGGCTCGCGGCCCAGTACTTC. This chain joins TRBV5-1 and TRBJ2-5, with 9 bases that match TRBD1. CDR1 is SGHRS and CDR2 is YFSETQ in the germline V gene. The CDR3 length is 14 residues. Losses at the gene ends were 3 bases for V and 9 bases for J; bases not matched to a gene: 9.

This clonotype was seen ten or more times. The chain recombines TRBV7-8 with TRBJ2-1, with 9 bases identical to TRBD2. The CDR3 loop spans 15 amino acids. The trim removed 0 bases at V and 9 bases at J, leaving 6 bases unmatched. Germline assignment: CDR1 SGHVS and CDR2 FQNEAQ. The CDR3 protein is CASSLARLAVGEQFF. CDR3 DNA: TGTGCCAGCAGCTTAGCTCGACTAGCGGTCGGTGAGCAGTTCTTC.